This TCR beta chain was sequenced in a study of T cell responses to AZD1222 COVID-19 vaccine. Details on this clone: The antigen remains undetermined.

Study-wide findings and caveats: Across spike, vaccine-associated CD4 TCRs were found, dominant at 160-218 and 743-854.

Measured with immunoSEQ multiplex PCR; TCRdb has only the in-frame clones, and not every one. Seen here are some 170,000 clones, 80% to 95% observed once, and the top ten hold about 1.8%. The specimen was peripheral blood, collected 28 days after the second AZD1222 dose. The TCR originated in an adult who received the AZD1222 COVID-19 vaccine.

The CDR3 DNA sequence: TGTGCCAGCAACACTGTGGGGTCAGGGGAGGGGACTGAAGCTTTCTTT. It translates to CASNTVGSGEGTEAFF. The chain is built from TRBV2 and TRBJ1-1; maybe TRBD1 (6 bases). This CDR3 region has 16 residues. The germline V gene encodes CDR1 SNHLY and CDR2 FYNNEI. The V and J ends lost 7 bases and 5 bases respectively, with 23 bases between them.